This T cell receptor beta chain is from a study of identical twins. Points from the study as a whole: Recombination models fit unrelated individuals' TCR alpha sharing but underestimated twins'. Twin-shared out-of-frame alpha sequences showed excess low generation probability. Twins shared beta out-of-frame sequences in excess, but this excess was weaker. There is a chance that invariant MAIT and iNKT cells partially muddied zero-insertion analyses.

This clonotype has ten or more counts. What it binds is not known. TCRdb re-analysed the 5' RACE reads in MiXCR, keeping a single row per CDR3 protein. The sample lists around 250,000 distinct CDR3 sequences, 12% occurring once. J lost 5 bases, V lost 5 bases, and 6 bases had no gene match. The CDR3 extends over 13 amino acids. Another study also made use of these data, one on yellow fever vaccine responses in identical twins.

The TCR sequence derives from a young woman in good health. The sample consisted of memory (CD45RO+) T cells sorted from blood. V is TRBV12-3 or TRBV12-4 and J is TRBJ2-7; 7 bases are shared with TRBD2. The CDR3: CASSNLAGDEQYF. The CDR3 nucleotides are TGTGCCAGCAGTAACTTGGCGGGAGACGAGCAGTACTTC.